By sample share, the clone carrying this TCR beta chain is medium-sized. Germline loops: CDR1 MRHNA, CDR2 SNTAGT. The CDR3 runs to 13 residues. V gave up 4 bases and J gave up 2 bases, with 5 bases separating them. The assay was immunoSEQ multiplex PCR, and TCRdb's table has in-frame clones only and misses some. The table includes around 40,000 clones, 85% to 95% detected once. This sample stems from a study of T cell changes during pregnancy in multiple sclerosis. Source: CD8+ T cells from peripheral blood mononuclear cells, taken in the third trimester of pregnancy. The sequence came from a female donor with multiple sclerosis, enrolled in a pregnancy study. The chain couples TRBV6-4 to TRBJ2-2; perhaps TRBD1 as D (5 bases). The CDR3 DNA reads TGTGCCAGCAGTGGGACAAACACCGGGGAGCTGTTTTTT. The encoded protein is CASSGTNTGELFF.